This TCR beta chain was recovered during a study of response to subunit inactivated influenza vaccine. As for this clonotype: Antigen unknown.

Study-wide results and caveats: Seasonal influenza vaccination, on each occasion, was suggested by the authors to recruit few new T cells.

This CDR3 contains 15 residues. The trim removed 5 bases at V and 7 bases at J, leaving 6 bases unmatched. CDR1 is SGHTA and CDR2 is FQGNSA in the germline V gene. TCRdb used MiXCR to reprocess the RT-PCR reads, holding one entry per CDR3 protein. Of about 650,000 distinct CDR3 sequences listed, 15% to 17% are singletons. The sample here was PBMCs from blood, taken about 13 days after vaccination. V gene TRBV7-2 combines with J gene TRBJ2-3, with 13 bases aligning to TRBD2. The receptor was derived from a man aged 45-60 years who received an inactivated influenza vaccine. CDR3 in DNA: TGTGCCAGCAGCAAGACTAGCGGGGGGCGACATACGCAGTATTTT. It is translated as CASSKTSGGRHTQYF.